This T cell receptor (beta chain) was sequenced in a study of T-cell memory formation after mild COVID-19. Study as a whole: TCR clusters were largely donor specific.

This clonotype has only a few counts. The antigen remains undetermined. The TCR alpha and TCR beta cDNA libraries, bearing sample barcodes and UMIs, were generated by 5'RACE using constant-segment primers. Using its own MiXCR run on the 5' RACE reads, TCRdb lists one record per CDR3 protein. The data show 300,000 to 400,000 distinct CDR3 sequences, roughly 15% seen once. General study results and limits: Pre-infection memory harbored some responding clones, suggesting cross-reactive memory joined. A second wave of clones peaked on day 37, and their SARS-CoV-2 specificity went unconfirmed.

The sample was PBMCs or a T cell subset sorted from them (not recorded which). The receptor's source is a man between 18 and 35 years old who had mild COVID-19 (a few samples of this study predate the infection). Cell type and time point are not known.

CDR3 loop: CASSSGTSGQLRHEQFF. CDR3 in DNA: TGCGCCAGCAGCTCCGGGACTAGCGGGCAACTAAGGCATGAGCAGTTCTTC. This chain connects TRBV5-1 to TRBJ2-1; TRBD2 matches at 12 bases. In germline, CDR1 is SGHRS, CDR2 YFSETQ. The CDR3 has 17 residues. V shed 3 bases, J shed 8 bases, and the junction held 12 bases outside the gene matches.